The sequence of this TCR beta chain was determined in a study of blood T cell repertoires in COVID-19. Study details: Donors in the United States, Italy and Spain gave samples during acute or convalescent COVID-19.

The CDR3 loop spans 17 amino acids. Germline CDR1 LGHDT, CDR2 YNNKEL (reference sequence). V trimming: 4 bases; J trimming: 1 base; junction bases outside the gene matches: 3. In the original processing: Estimated nucleated cell counts came from reference gene primer amplification. TCRdb's table, derived via immunoSEQ multiplex PCR, lists solely in-frame clones and lacks some. The V and J calls and the clone size are those of that table, but D and trimming were determined from the DNA. The data contain a few hundred thousand clones, around 88% of them singletons. The material sequenced was peripheral blood. The chain recombines TRBV3-1 (or the pseudogene TRBV3-2) with TRBJ2-6, with TRBD2 identical over 11 bases. The receptor was derived from a man older than 75 with acute or convalescent COVID-19. The CDR3 DNA is TGTGCCAGCAGCCCAACTAGCGGGGGATCTGGGGCCAACGTCCTGACTTTC. Translation: CASSPTSGGSGANVLTF.